This T cell receptor beta chain came from a study of blood T cell repertoires in COVID-19 (dated by TCRdb to about 2020). In the study overall: The collaborator samples originated in the United States, Italy and Spain and spanned the acute and convalescent phases of COVID-19. The material from the prospective study consisted of cDNA or gDNA derived from T cells, B-cell-depleted T cells, or PBMCs. Deeply sampled blood TCRbeta repertoires from subjects exposed to, actively infected with, or recovered from COVID-19 were included in the dataset. The repertoires were released in a freely available public database meant as a resource for research on the immune response to SARS-CoV-2. Samples were obtained from the ongoing ImmuneRACE study (first 160 participants) and from about 1,300 subjects provided by 6 global collaborators. A de-identified subject ID, COVID-19 status, age in years and sex were almost always included in the sample metadata. HLA class I and class II types, where available, came from metadata supplied by the sample provider rather than from assay-based typing. Overall study outcomes, separate from this receptor: The quantity of clinical and demographic metadata differed by source and by participant and was supplied without curation.

Looking up the germline V gene (reference sequence) yields CDR1 GTSNPN and CDR2 SVGIG. Cut back by 0 bases and 8 bases, the V and J ends lie 13 bases apart. The CDR3 contains 13 residues, cysteine and phenylalanine counted. Only the CDR3 region is kept as DNA, spanning 39 bases read in frame from base 1. This clone was seen more than once but under ten times. Its antigen remains unidentified. Per-base qualities were not stored, and no clone one base away is much larger. The same CDR3 also results from other DNA sequences found in this sample. Participants in the prospective study were aged about 18 to 95 years, lived in approximately 26 United States geographic areas, and enrolled through a virtual design. In the prospective study, participants were assigned to cohorts based on the clinical history participants reported in a screening survey and a study questionnaire. For ImmuneRACE Cohort 3, a participant was defined as recovered based on two consecutive negative NP/OP PCR tests, clearance by a healthcare professional, or resolution of symptoms. In the prospective study, mobile phlebotomists collected whole blood, serum and a nasopharyngeal or oropharyngeal swab from each participant. Prospective study participants could optionally give additional blood draws and questionnaires over an approximately 2-month period. Before DNA extraction, prospective study blood samples were shipped either frozen or at room temperature.

TCRbeta CDR3 regions were amplified from genomic DNA using the immunoSEQ Assay, a bias-controlled multiplex PCR. The study's processing was this. Within the assay, amplification of reference gene primers was used to estimate how many nucleated cells each sample contained. To quantify the absolute abundance of each unique TCRbeta CDR3 rearrangement, sequence reads were collapsed and filtered. For each sample, productive Simpson clonality was calculated as the square root of Simpson's diversity index over productive rearrangements. Not all clones reach the TCRdb copy of this immuneACCESS table, which keeps in-frame sequences only. Checked studies attribute under half of the gap to unresolved V genes and leave the rest unexplained. That table gives V, J and clone size, and the DNA gave D and trimming. The sample profile shows roughly 370,000 clones; roughly 89% of them were found once. The ten largest clones take up around 9.3% of the sample.

The chain is assembled from TRBV30 and TRBJ1-2; a weak D assignment points to TRBD1 (5 bases agree). Sequenced material: PBMCs or T cells enriched from blood (not recorded which). The TCR sequence derives from a woman in her forties or fifties who had recovered from COVID-19. The nucleotide sequence reads as follows: TGTGCCTGGAGTGTCGGTCAGGGTGGCGGCTACACCTTC. It translates to CAWSVGQGGGYTF.